One sample yielded the 16 T cell receptor beta chains listed below, sequenced in a study of human T cells and chemical hapten exposure. Time point reported: patch test 3, about 24 weeks after DPC sensitization. Noted treatment: therapeutic diphenylcyclopropenone sensitization with weekly scalp DPC. TCRdb re-called the RACE reads with MiXCR, one entry per CDR3 protein. The sample yields some 170,000 distinct CDR3 sequences, about 27% seen once. The sample was whole blood, taken in connection with sensitization to the hapten diphenylcyclopropenone (DPC). Receptor source: a woman between 18 and 30 years old with alopecia areata. Some clones in this sample may be carry-over from other donors' samples.

This clonotype has just a few counts. V gene TRBV5-6 combines with J gene TRBJ1-1, with D maybe TRBD1 (5 bases). Trimming stripped 4 bases from V and 7 bases from J, with 14 bases between. There are 13 residues in the CDR3. Per germline, CDR1 SGHDT and CDR2 YYEEEE. Written as DNA, the CDR3 is TGTGCCAGCAGCGTCGAATTGGGGGTTGAAGCTTTCTTT. Translated: CASSVELGVEAFF.

This clonotype was observed a few times. The CDR3 DNA follows: TGCAGCGTTCCCGAGCGGGAGATCGGAAATGAGCAGTTCTTC. Amino acid sequence: CSVPEREIGNEQFF. The chain recombines TRBV29-1 with TRBJ2-1; the match to TRBD2 covers 8 bases. Germline CDR1 SQVTM, CDR2 ANQGSEA. This CDR3 comprises 14 residues. V gave up 5 bases and J gave up 7 bases; unmatched junction bases: 10.

This clonotype was detected a few times. The chain joins TRBV29-1 to TRBJ2-7, with 9 nucleotides matching TRBD1. CDR3 length: 11 amino acids. Germline loops: CDR1 SQVTM, CDR2 ANQGSEA. V dropped 6 bases and J dropped 7; count of bases not matched to a gene: 4. Here the CDR3 reads CSVRGTGEQYF. In DNA, the CDR3 is TGCAGCGTGCGAGGGACAGGGGAGCAGTACTTC.

This rearrangement joins TRBV7-7 to TRBJ2-1, with D perhaps matching TRBD1 or TRBD2 (5 bases each). The germline V gene encodes CDR1 SSHAT and CDR2 FNYEAQ (reference sequence). Trimming left V 6 bases short and J 5 bases short, with 14 bases between. The CDR3 covers 14 residues. CDR3: CASSRGRGHNEQFF. CDR3 sequence (DNA): TGTGCCAGCAGTAGGGGCCGGGGCCACAATGAGCAGTTCTTC.

The chain has TRBV7-3 and TRBJ1-1; TRBD1 is a possible D gene (6 bases). The CDR3 is 14 residues long. The V and J ends lost 5 bases and 4 bases respectively, with 14 bases between them. CDR1 SGHTA and CDR2 FQGTGA come from the germline V gene. Here the CDR3 DNA reads TGTGCCAGCAGCCATCAGGGGCCGGGCACTGAAGCTTTCTTT. It codes for CASSHQGPGTEAFF.

The J gene is TRBJ2-7, the V gene TRBV12-3 or TRBV12-4; TRBD2 matches 14 bases. The CDR3 is made up of 15 amino acids. Trimming at V came to 7 bases and at J to 2 bases, leaving 4 bases not matched to a gene. CDR3 DNA: TGTGCCAGCACTCTGGGACTAGCGGGGGCCTACGAGCAGTACTTC. It codes for CASTLGLAGAYEQYF.

This clonotype occurred a few times. J is TRBJ1-1 and V is TRBV12-3 or TRBV12-4; tentatively, D is TRBD1 (6 bases). The length of the CDR3 is 13 residues. V was clipped by 3 bases and J by 4 bases, with 9 bases between them. The CDR3 region is CASSFGGRTEAFF. The CDR3 nucleotides are TGTGCCAGCAGTTTTGGGGGCCGCACTGAAGCTTTCTTT.

The rearrangement links TRBV20-1 to TRBJ2-1, with 8 nucleotides matching TRBD1. CDR3 length: 14 amino acids. Germline V gene lookup returns CDR1 DFQATT and CDR2 SNEGSKA (reference sequence). With 3 bases clipped from V and 4 bases from J, the junction kept 5 bases outside the gene matches. The CDR3 spells CSARGTGYYNEQFF. In DNA form, the CDR3 reads TGCAGTGCTAGGGGGACAGGTTATTACAATGAGCAGTTCTTC.

V usage is TRBV2 and J usage is TRBJ1-2; D gene unclear. The CDR3 runs 12 residues. V was clipped by 8 bases and J by 8 bases, with 15 bases between them. Germline V gives CDR1 SNHLY, CDR2 FYNNEI. CDR3 region: CASHSGLRGYTF. CDR3 DNA sequence: TGTGCCAGCCATTCCGGGCTTCGGGGCTACACCTTC.

The chain is built from TRBV4-1 and TRBJ1-4, with unresolved D. Germline loops: CDR1 MGHRA, CDR2 YSYEKL. Trimming pared 4 bases from V and 5 bases from J, leaving 5 bases between. CDR3 length: 12 amino acids. CDR3 DNA sequence: TGCGCCAGCAGCCTGGAAAATGAAAAACTGTTTTTT. Protein sequence: CASSLENEKLFF.

This clonotype was seen a handful of times. V usage is TRBV20-1 and J usage is TRBJ1-6, with D possibly being TRBD1 (5 bases). With 3 bases removed from V and 8 bases from J, the gap between germline ends came to 11 bases. The V gene's germline CDR1 is DFQATT and CDR2 SNEGSKA (reference sequence). The CDR3 contains 13 residues. In DNA form, the CDR3 reads TGCAGTGCTAGGGTTGGCAGGGATTCACCCCTCCACTTT. Protein product: CSARVGRDSPLHF.

J is TRBJ2-1 and V is TRBV6-5; weak D call: TRBD1 (5 bases). The germline V and J ends were trimmed by 1 base and 10 bases, with 11 bases remaining between them. The CDR3 has 13 residues. The V gene's germline CDR1 is MNHEY and CDR2 SVGAGI. The CDR3 region has the DNA TGTGCCAGCAGTTACTTAAGGACATCCGAGCAGTTCTTC. Encoded protein: CASSYLRTSEQFF.

This clonotype was picked up one time. The rearrangement links TRBV20-1 to TRBJ1-1; the match to TRBD1 covers 7 bases. CDR1 and CDR2 from the germline V gene are DFQATT and SNEGSKA (reference sequence). There are 14 residues in the CDR3. The CDR3, as DNA: TGCAGCCCCCGAACGGGACAGTCTAACACTGAAGCTTTCTTT. Translating gives CSPRTGQSNTEAFF.

The J gene is TRBJ2-1, the V gene TRBV30; perhaps TRBD2 as D (6 bases). This CDR3 has 14 amino acids. V was clipped by 4 bases and J by 2 bases, with 12 bases between them. CDR1 GTSNPN and CDR2 SVGIG come from the germline V gene (reference sequence). As DNA, the CDR3 is TGTGCCTGGAAGGGCGGGGCCACCTACAATGAGCAGTTCTTC. Amino acids: CAWKGGATYNEQFF.

The chain uses TRBV18 and TRBJ2-3; 10 bases line up with TRBD2. V was pared by 0 bases and J by 2 bases, with 5 bases of the junction left unmatched. The CDR3 is 17 amino acids. The germline gives CDR1 KGHSH, CDR2 LQKENI. The CDR3 here is CASSPPGLADPTDTQYF. The CDR3 coding sequence is TGTGCCAGCTCACCACCTGGACTAGCGGACCCCACAGATACGCAGTATTTT.

A few counts support this clonotype. The chain combines TRBV29-1 with TRBJ1-2, with 11 bases identical to TRBD1. Germline lookup yields CDR1 SQVTM and CDR2 ANQGSEA. J gave up 8 bases and V 3 bases, and 2 bases lay outside the gene matches. The CDR3 covers 12 residues. Here the CDR3 DNA reads TGCAGCGTTGAGGGACAGGGGGTAGGCTACACCTTC. Amino acids: CSVEGQGVGYTF.